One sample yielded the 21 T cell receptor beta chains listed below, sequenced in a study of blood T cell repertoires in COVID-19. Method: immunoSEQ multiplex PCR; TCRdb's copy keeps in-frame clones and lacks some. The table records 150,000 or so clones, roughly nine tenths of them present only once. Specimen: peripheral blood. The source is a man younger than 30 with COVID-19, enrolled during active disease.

CDR3 bases: TGTGCCAGCAGCCTTGGAGGGGCGGCTGGAAACACCATATATTTT. It specifies CASSLGGAAGNTIYF. The chain recombines TRBV28 with TRBJ1-3; a weak D match, TRBD1 (5 bases). Germline V gives CDR1 MDHEN, CDR2 SYDVKM. The CDR3 extends over 15 amino acids. V was cut by 6 bases and J by 2 bases, with 14 bases left in between.

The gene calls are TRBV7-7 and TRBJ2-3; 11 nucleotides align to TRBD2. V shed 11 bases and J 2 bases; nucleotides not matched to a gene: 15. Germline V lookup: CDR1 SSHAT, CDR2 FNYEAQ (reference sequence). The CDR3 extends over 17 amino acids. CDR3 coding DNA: TGTGCCCTTCTGGCACTAGCGGGAGATGGGGACACAGATACGCAGTATTTT. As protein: CALLALAGDGDTDTQYF.

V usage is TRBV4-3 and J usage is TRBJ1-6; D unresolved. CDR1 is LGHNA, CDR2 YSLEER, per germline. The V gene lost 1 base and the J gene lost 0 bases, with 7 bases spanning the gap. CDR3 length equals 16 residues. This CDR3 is CASSQGLSSYNSPLHF. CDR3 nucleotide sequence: TGCGCCAGCAGCCAAGGCCTAAGCTCCTATAATTCACCCCTCCACTTT.

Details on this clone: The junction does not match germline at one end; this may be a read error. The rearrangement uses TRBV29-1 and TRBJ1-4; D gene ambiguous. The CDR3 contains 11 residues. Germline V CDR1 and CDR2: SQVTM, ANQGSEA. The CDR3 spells CSVERDEKLLF. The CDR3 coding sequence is TGCAGCGTTGAACGGGATGAAAAACTGCTTTTT.

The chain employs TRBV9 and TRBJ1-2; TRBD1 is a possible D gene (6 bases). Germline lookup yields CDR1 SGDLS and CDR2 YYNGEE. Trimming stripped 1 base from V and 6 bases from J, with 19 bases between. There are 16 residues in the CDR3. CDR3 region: CASSVYAGTPKDGYTF. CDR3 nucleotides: TGTGCCAGCAGCGTATATGCTGGGACACCTAAGGATGGCTACACCTTC.

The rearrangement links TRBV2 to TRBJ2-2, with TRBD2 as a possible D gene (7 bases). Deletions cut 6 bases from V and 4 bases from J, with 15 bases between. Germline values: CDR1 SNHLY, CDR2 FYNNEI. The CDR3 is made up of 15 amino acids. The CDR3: CASSSWGGPTGELFF. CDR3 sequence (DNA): TGTGCCAGCAGCTCTTGGGGGGGGCCCACCGGGGAGCTGTTTTTT.

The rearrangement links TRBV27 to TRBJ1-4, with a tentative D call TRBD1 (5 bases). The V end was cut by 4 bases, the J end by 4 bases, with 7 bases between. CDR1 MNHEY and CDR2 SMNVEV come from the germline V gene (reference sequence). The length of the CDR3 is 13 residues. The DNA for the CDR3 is TGTGCCAGCAGTTCGGGGGATAATGAAAAACTGTTTTTT. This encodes CASSSGDNEKLFF.

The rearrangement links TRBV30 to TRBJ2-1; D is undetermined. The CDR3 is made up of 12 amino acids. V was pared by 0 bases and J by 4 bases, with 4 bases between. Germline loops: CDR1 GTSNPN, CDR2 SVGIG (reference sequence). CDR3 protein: CAWSVLYNEQFF. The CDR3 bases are TGTGCCTGGAGTGTACTTTACAATGAGCAGTTCTTC.

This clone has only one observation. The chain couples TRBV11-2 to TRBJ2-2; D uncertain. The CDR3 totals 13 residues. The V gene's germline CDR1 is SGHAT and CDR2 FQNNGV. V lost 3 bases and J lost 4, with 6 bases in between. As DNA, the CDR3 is TGTGCCAGCAGCTTCCTTCTCACCGGGGAGCTGTTTTTT. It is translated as CASSFLLTGELFF.

CDR3 DNA: TGCGCCAGCAGCTTGGGGCAGGCAAAAAACATTCAGTACTTC. The encoded protein is CASSLGQAKNIQYF. The genes are TRBV5-1 and TRBJ2-4; D gene unclear. CDR3 length: 14 amino acids. The V end was cut by 0 bases, the J end by 4 bases, with 8 bases between. CDR1 is SGHRS, CDR2 YFSETQ, per germline. The complete variable domain, with remaining parts taken from reference TRBV5-1 and TRBJ2-4, reads KAGVTQTPRYLIKTRGQQVTLSCSPISGHRSVSWYQQTPGQGLQFLFEYFSETQRNKGNFPGRFSGRQFSNSRSEMNVSTLELGDSALYLCASSLGQAKNIQYFGAGTRLSVL.

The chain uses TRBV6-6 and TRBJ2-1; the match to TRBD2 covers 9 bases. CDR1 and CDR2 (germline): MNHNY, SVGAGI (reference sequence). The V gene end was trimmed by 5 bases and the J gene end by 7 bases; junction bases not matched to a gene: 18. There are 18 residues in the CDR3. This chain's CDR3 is CASSLYPMIGGRVNEQFF. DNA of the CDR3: TGTGCCAGCAGTCTTTACCCTATGATCGGCGGGAGGGTTAATGAGCAGTTCTTC.

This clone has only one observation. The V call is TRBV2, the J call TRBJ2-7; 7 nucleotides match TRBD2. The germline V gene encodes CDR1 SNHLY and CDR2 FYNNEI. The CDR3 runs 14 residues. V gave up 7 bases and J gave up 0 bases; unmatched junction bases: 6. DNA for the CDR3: TGTGCCAGCACTTTAGCGGGCCCCTCCTACGAGCAGTACTTC. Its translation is CASTLAGPSYEQYF.

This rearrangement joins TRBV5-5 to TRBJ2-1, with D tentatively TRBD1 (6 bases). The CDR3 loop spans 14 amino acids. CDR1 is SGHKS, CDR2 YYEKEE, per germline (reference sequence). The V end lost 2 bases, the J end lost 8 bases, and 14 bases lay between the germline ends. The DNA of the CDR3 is TGTGCCAGCAGCTTACAGGGATTTGTGTATGAGCAGTTCTTC. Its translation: CASSLQGFVYEQFF.

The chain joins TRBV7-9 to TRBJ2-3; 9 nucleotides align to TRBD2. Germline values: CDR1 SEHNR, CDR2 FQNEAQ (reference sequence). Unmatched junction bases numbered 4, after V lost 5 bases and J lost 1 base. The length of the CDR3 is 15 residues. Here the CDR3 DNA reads TGTGCCAGCAGCCCTCGACTAGCGGGCACAGATACGCAGTATTTT. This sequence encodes CASSPRLAGTDTQYF.

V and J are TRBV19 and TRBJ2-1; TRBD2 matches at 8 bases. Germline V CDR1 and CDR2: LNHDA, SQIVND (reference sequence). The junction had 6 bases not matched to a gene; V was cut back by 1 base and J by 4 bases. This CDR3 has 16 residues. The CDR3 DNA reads TGTGCCAGTAGTATAGGGGGTACTAGCGGATACAATGAGCAGTTCTTC. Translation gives CASSIGGTSGYNEQFF.

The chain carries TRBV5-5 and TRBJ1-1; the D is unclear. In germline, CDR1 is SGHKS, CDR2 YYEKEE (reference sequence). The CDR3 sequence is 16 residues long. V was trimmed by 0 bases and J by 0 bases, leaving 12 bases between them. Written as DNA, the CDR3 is TGTGCCAGCAGCTTGGATGGAGGTGCAATGAACACTGAAGCTTTCTTT. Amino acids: CASSLDGGAMNTEAFF. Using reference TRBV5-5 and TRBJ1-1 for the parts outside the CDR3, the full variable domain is DAGVTQSPTHLIKTRGQQVTLRCSPISGHKSVSWYQQVLGQGPQFIFQYYEKEERGRGNFPDRFSARQFPNYSSELNVNALLLGDSALYLCASSLDGGAMNTEAFFGQGTRLTVV.

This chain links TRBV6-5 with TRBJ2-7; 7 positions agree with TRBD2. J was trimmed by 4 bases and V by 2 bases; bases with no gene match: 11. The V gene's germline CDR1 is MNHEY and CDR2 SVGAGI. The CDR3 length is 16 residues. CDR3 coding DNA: TGTGCCAGCAGTTACGAGTCTAGCGGAAACTATTACGAGCAGTACTTC. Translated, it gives CASSYESSGNYYEQYF.

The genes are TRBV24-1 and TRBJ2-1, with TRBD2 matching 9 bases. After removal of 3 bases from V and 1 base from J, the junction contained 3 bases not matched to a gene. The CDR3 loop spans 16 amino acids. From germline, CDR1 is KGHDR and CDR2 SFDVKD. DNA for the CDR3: TGTGCCACCAGTGATACTACTAGCGGGTCCTACAATGAGCAGTTCTTC. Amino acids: CATSDTTSGSYNEQFF.

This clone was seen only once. The CDR3 reads CASSHDGAYEQYF. The CDR3 DNA is TGCGCCAGCAGCCACGACGGGGCCTACGAGCAGTACTTC. The V and J genes are TRBV4-3 and TRBJ2-7, with a possible D match to TRBD2 (5 bases). The germline V gene has CDR1 LGHNA and CDR2 YSLEER. The CDR3 is made up of 13 amino acids. Trimming shortened V by 3 bases and J by 2 bases, and 8 bases separated the two germline ends.

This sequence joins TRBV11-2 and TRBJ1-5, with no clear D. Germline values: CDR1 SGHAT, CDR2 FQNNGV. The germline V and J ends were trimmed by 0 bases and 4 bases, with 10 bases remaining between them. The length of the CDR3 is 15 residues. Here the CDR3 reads CASSLDLGSNQPQHF. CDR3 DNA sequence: TGTGCCAGCAGCTTAGATCTGGGCAGTAATCAGCCCCAGCATTTT.

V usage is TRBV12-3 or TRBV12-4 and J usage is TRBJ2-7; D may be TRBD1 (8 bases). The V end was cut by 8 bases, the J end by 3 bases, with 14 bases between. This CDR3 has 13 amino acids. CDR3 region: CASGQGLIYEQYF. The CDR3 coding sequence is TGTGCCAGCGGACAGGGACTAATCTACGAGCAGTACTTC.